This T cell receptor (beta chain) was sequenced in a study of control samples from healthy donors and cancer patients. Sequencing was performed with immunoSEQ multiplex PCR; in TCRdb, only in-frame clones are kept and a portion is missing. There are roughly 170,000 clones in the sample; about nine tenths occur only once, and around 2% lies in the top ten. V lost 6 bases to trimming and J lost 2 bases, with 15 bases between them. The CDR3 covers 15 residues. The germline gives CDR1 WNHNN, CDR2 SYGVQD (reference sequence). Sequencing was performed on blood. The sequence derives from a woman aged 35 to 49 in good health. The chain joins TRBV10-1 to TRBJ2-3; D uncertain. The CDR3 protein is CASSPSGEYTDTQYF. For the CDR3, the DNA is TGCGCCAGCAGCCCGTCCGGCGAGTACACAGATACGCAGTATTTT.